This note documents a single TCR beta chain sequence. This study enrolled people aged 18 to 89 from about two dozen US geographic areas. Cohort allocation depended upon clinical history that participants reported. The data are from a study of blood T cell repertoires in COVID-19. Study summary: The United States, Italy and Spain provided the acute and convalescent COVID-19 samples.

Germline V gives CDR1 LNHDA, CDR2 SQIVND (reference sequence). V was clipped by 2 bases and J by 1 base, with 11 bases between them. The CDR3 sequence is 15 residues long. Authors' analysis steps: By means of reference gene primer amplification, nucleated cell counts were estimated. Libraries were prepared by immunoSEQ multiplex PCR; TCRdb keeps only in-frame clonotypes and omits some of them. V, J and clone size derive from that table, while D and trimming were established from the DNA sequence. The sample includes about 190,000 clones, 84% of them seen just once. The source of this sequence is a woman aged 30 to 39 who had been exposed to COVID-19. The sample taken for sequencing was PBMCs or T cells enriched from blood (not recorded which). The chain combines TRBV19 with TRBJ1-1; D unclear. This CDR3 is CASSIMSYGNTEAFF. The CDR3 region has the DNA TGTGCCAGTAGTATAATGAGTTACGGGAACACTGAAGCTTTCTTT.